This T cell receptor (beta chain) comes out of a study of spatial heterogeneity in lung cancer. The V gene's germline CDR1 is SGHTA and CDR2 FQGNSA. Trimming took 1 base from V and 2 from J; bases not matched to a gene: 3. There are 15 residues in the CDR3. TCRdb reanalysed the 5' RACE reads using MiXCR and keeps one entry per CDR3 protein. Here the sample spans about 50,000 distinct CDR3 sequences, 6% to 9.5% being singletons. The time point was: sample taken at primary tumor resection. Unsorted tumor, nontumor lung tissue or cryopreserved PBMC supplied the whole RNA. This TCR came from a female donor with early-stage non-small cell lung cancer. The specimen was PBMCs, collected at surgery. The chain couples TRBV7-2 to TRBJ2-7, with 9 bases lining up with TRBD2. CDR3 coding DNA: TGTGCCAGCAGCTTAGTAGGCGGGGGGGCCTACGAGCAGTACTTC. The encoded protein is CASSLVGGGAYEQYF.